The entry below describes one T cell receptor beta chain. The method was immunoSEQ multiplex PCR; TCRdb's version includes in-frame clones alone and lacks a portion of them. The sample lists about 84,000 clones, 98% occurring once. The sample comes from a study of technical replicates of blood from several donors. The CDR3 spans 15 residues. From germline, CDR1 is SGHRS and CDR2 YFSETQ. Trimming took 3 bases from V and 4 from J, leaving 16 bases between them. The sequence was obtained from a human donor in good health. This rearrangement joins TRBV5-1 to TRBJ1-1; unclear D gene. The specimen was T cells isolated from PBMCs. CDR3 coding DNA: TGCGCCAGCAGCTCCAGACTCTCAACCGGCACTGAAGCTTTCTTT. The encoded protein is CASSSRLSTGTEAFF.